This passage covers 7 T cell receptor beta chains from one sample sequenced in a study of shared clonotypes between healthy human individuals. The table came from immunoSEQ multiplex PCR; TCRdb's copy has only in-frame clones and leaves some out. The sample contains roughly 500,000 clones, 78% of which appear only once. Sequenced input: PBMCs. Receptors originate from a woman between 40 and 55 years old in good health. Some clones in this sample may be carry-over from other donors' samples.

This clone has more than one count but fewer than ten. This sequence joins TRBV5-1 and TRBJ2-5, with D unclear. Trimming shortened V by 4 bases and J by 1 base, and 11 bases separated the two germline ends. The CDR3 totals 14 residues. Germline V CDR1 and CDR2: SGHRS, YFSETQ. The CDR3 protein is CASSPGSTQETQYF. Here the CDR3 DNA reads TGCGCCAGCAGCCCGGGTTCCACCCAAGAGACCCAGTACTTC.

This chain uses TRBV27 with TRBJ1-1, with a weak D call TRBD1 (6 bases). CDR3 length: 14 amino acids. Germline V lookup: CDR1 MNHEY, CDR2 SMNVEV (reference sequence). With 4 bases removed from V and 0 bases from J, the gap between germline ends came to 9 bases. DNA of the CDR3: TGTGCCAGCAGTTCGGGGACATTGAACACTGAAGCTTTCTTT. Encoded protein: CASSSGTLNTEAFF.

This sequence joins TRBV4-2 and TRBJ2-5; D is unclear. With 1 base removed from V and 3 bases from J, the gap between germline ends came to 15 bases. The CDR3 consists of 16 residues. CDR1 and CDR2 from the germline V gene are LGHNA and YNFKEQ. CDR3 protein: CASSQGARTEKETQYF. The CDR3 region has the DNA TGTGCCAGCAGCCAAGGGGCCCGGACGGAAAAAGAGACCCAGTACTTC.

V and J are TRBV10-2 and TRBJ2-2; TRBD2 matches 8 bases. Per germline, CDR1 WSHSY and CDR2 SAAADI. The CDR3 covers 15 residues. Germline trimming cut 6 bases from V and 5 bases from J; bases unmatched to any gene: 8. The CDR3 bases are TGCGCCAGCAGCACAGGACTAGCCGAAACCGGGGAGCTGTTTTTT. Translating gives CASSTGLAETGELFF.

This clone was observed at least ten times. The chain links TRBV27 to TRBJ1-4; TRBD1 agrees at 11 bases. With V trimmed by 6 bases and J by 8 bases, 2 bases remained unmatched. In germline, CDR1 is MNHEY, CDR2 SMNVEV (reference sequence). CDR3 length: 13 amino acids. For the CDR3, the DNA is TGTGCCAGCAGCGGACAGGGGGCAGAAAAACTGTTTTTT. Translation: CASSGQGAEKLFF.

The table lists this clone with many counts. V usage is TRBV21-1 and J usage is TRBJ2-1. TRBV21-1 is deemed a pseudogene. This CDR3 has 14 amino acids. CDR3: CASSPFNSGDEQFF. The CDR3 DNA reads TGTGCCAGCAGCCCCTTTAATTCTGGGGATGAGCAGTTCTTC.

The chain links TRBV2 to TRBJ2-5; the match to TRBD1 covers 9 bases. CDR3 length equals 17 residues. Trimming at V came to 4 bases and at J to 0 bases, leaving 9 bases not matched to a gene. Germline CDR1 is SNHLY and CDR2 is FYNNEI. CDR3 amino acids: CASSGGLTGGNQETQYF. CDR3 coding DNA: TGTGCCAGCAGTGGGGGATTGACAGGGGGTAACCAAGAGACCCAGTACTTC. Based on the CDR3 plus reference TRBV2 and TRBJ2-5, the full variable domain is EPEVTQTPSHQVTQMGQEVILRCVPISNHLYFYWYRQILGQKVEFLVSFYNNEISEKSEIFDDQFSVERPDGSNFTLKIRSTKLEDSAMYFCASSGGLTGGNQETQYFGPGTRLLVL.